This record looks at one TCR beta chain sequence and its context. This entry belongs to a study of blood T cell repertoires in COVID-19. Across the study: The United States, Italy and Spain provided the acute and convalescent COVID-19 samples. PBMCs, B-cell-depleted T cells, or T cells were the source of the cDNA or gDNA that made up the material.

The CDR3 loop spans 15 amino acids. CDR1 is MNHEY, CDR2 SVGEGT, per germline. V lost 2 bases to trimming and J lost 2 bases, with 11 bases between them. Authors' processing steps: Nucleated cell counts were estimated from reference gene primer amplification. Data came from immunoSEQ multiplex PCR; TCRdb stores just in-frame clones and leaves some out. V, J and clone size were drawn from that table, and D and trimming were deduced from the DNA. The sample yields around 200,000 clones, about 87% seen once. This sequence originates from a man aged 55 to 70 who had recovered from COVID-19. The source material was peripheral blood. The rearrangement uses TRBV6-2 or TRBV6-3 and TRBJ2-3; no definite D call. As DNA, the CDR3 is TGTGCCAGCAGTTACGGCCGGTGGGCCACAGATACGCAGTATTTT. Protein sequence: CASSYGRWATDTQYF.